A selection of T cell receptor beta chains follows, all from one sample in a study of OX40 agonist ivuxolimab in advanced cancers. Sequenced by immunoSEQ multiplex PCR; TCRdb stores in-frame clones only, minus some. The table lists 57,000 or so clones, approximately 81% of them singletons, with 4.7% in the top ten. The input for sequencing was CD4+ or CD8+ T cells sorted from blood, taken in a trial of the OX40 agonist ivuxolimab. These receptors came from an adult with an advanced solid tumor such as melanoma, head and neck, liver or kidney cancer. Each CDR3 is given with its conserved first and last residue. Fields, in order: D gene, clone size, V gene, J gene, CDR3 protein, CDR3 DNA. A D gene is named only where the DNA matches it firmly. Where a row states a size, it is once, few, many or the class of an expanded clone; other rows omit it.

D: -; size: -; V: TRBV30; J: TRBJ1-1; CDR3: CAWSVQTNTEAFF; DNA: TGTGCCTGGAGTGTACAGACGAACACTGAAGCTTTCTTT
D: -; size: -; V: TRBV30; J: TRBJ2-2; CDR3: CAWWAGRSGELFF; DNA: TGTGCCTGGTGGGCAGGGAGGTCCGGGGAGCTGTTTTTT
D: -; size: -; V: TRBV4-1; J: TRBJ2-1; CDR3: CASSQGRVWEPYNEQFF; DNA: TGCGCCAGCAGCCAAGGAAGGGTTTGGGAACCCTACAATGAGCAGTTCTTC
D: -; size: -; V: TRBV6-1; J: TRBJ2-7; CDR3: CASSEGAGRPYEQYF; DNA: TGTGCCAGCAGTGAGGGTGCGGGGAGACCCTACGAGCAGTACTTC
D: -; size: few; V: TRBV11-1; J: TRBJ2-7; CDR3: CASSYGSTTYEQYF; DNA: TGTGCCAGCAGCTACGGGAGCACAACCTACGAGCAGTACTTC
D: -; size: -; V: TRBV4-3; J: TRBJ2-3; CDR3: CASSHEGGAQYF; DNA: TGCGCCAGCAGCCACGAAGGTGGGGCGCAGTATTTT
D: -; size: -; V: TRBV28; J: TRBJ1-4; CDR3: CASSLGATNEKLFF; DNA: TGTGCCAGCAGTCTAGGGGCAACTAATGAAAAACTGTTTTTT
D: -; size: -; V: TRBV5-1; J: TRBJ2-5; CDR3: CASSQSGQLGQETQYF; DNA: TGCGCCAGCAGCCAATCGGGGCAACTCGGGCAAGAGACCCAGTACTTC
D: TRBD2; size: -; V: TRBV5-4; J: TRBJ2-1; CDR3: CASSPRTSLSYNEQFF; DNA: TGTGCCAGCAGCCCGCGGACTAGCCTCTCCTACAATGAGCAGTTCTTC
D: TRBD2; size: -; V: TRBV2; J: TRBJ2-1; CDR3: CASSGGLGDEQFF; DNA: TGTGCCAGCTCGGGGGGATTGGGCGATGAGCAGTTCTTC
D: -; size: -; V: TRBV2; J: TRBJ2-5; CDR3: CASMVYGDRTQYF; DNA: TGTGCCAGCATGGTCTATGGAGATCGGACCCAGTACTTC
D: -; size: -; V: TRBV6-1; J: TRBJ2-7; CDR3: CASSEGVAAPYEQYF; DNA: TGTGCCAGCAGTGAAGGGGTAGCGGCACCCTACGAGCAGTACTTC
D: -; size: -; V: TRBV7-2; J: TRBJ2-7; CDR3: CASSLTGNEQYF; DNA: TGTGCCAGCAGCTTGACGGGAAACGAGCAGTACTTC
D: -; size: -; V: TRBV7-8; J: TRBJ1-2; CDR3: CASTPGRANYGYTF; DNA: TGTGCCAGCACCCCCGGCAGGGCCAACTATGGCTACACCTTC
D: TRBD2; size: -; V: TRBV9; J: TRBJ2-7; CDR3: CASSVGRSGSSYEQYF; DNA: TGTGCCAGCAGCGTAGGTCGTAGCGGGAGCTCCTACGAGCAGTACTTC
D: TRBD1; size: -; V: TRBV9; J: TRBJ2-5; CDR3: CASSPRSTGRETQYF; DNA: TGTGCCAGCAGCCCTCGATCGACAGGGCGAGAGACCCAGTACTTC
D: -; size: once; V: TRBV7-2; J: TRBJ2-7; CDR3: CASSLGPSYEQYF; DNA: TGTGCCAGCAGCCTGGGACCATCCTACGAGCAGTACTTC
D: TRBD2; size: -; V: TRBV11-3; J: TRBJ2-3; CDR3: CASRGAGGPYWDTQYF; DNA: TGTGCCAGCAGGGGAGCGGGAGGCCCTTACTGGGATACGCAGTATTTT
D: -; size: -; V: TRBV4-3; J: TRBJ2-5; CDR3: CASSQGYSQETQYF; DNA: TGCGCCAGCAGCCAAGGGTACTCCCAAGAGACCCAGTACTTC
D: -; size: -; V: TRBV28; J: TRBJ2-7; CDR3: CATQERWDEQYF; DNA: TGTGCCACCCAGGAGAGGTGGGACGAGCAGTACTTC
D: TRBD1; size: few; V: TRBV7-2; J: TRBJ2-7; CDR3: CASSLGQGAYHEQYF; DNA: TGTGCCAGCAGCTTGGGACAGGGGGCATACCACGAGCAGTACTTC
D: -; size: -; V: TRBV13; J: TRBJ2-4; CDR3: CASSLIGTTFVQYF; DNA: TGTGCCAGCAGCTTAATCGGGACCACTTTCGTTCAGTACTTC
D: -; size: -; V: TRBV7-9; J: TRBJ2-1; CDR3: CASSPSIGGEQFF; DNA: TGTGCCAGCAGCCCCTCGATTGGGGGTGAGCAGTTCTTC